This T cell receptor (beta chain) was captured in a study of T cell responses to AZD1222 COVID-19 vaccine. Sequencing was performed with immunoSEQ multiplex PCR; in TCRdb, only in-frame clones are kept and a portion is missing. The table includes roughly 130,000 clones, about 85% detected once. Regarding the study as a whole: Most donors were white British, females outnumbered males, and clonal diversity was possibly underestimated.

The CDR3 has 15 amino acids. V lost 0 bases and J lost 3, with 11 bases in between. Germline assignment: CDR1 LGHNA and CDR2 YNFKEQ. There are a few counts of this clone. Its specificity is unknown. The J gene is TRBJ1-2, the V gene TRBV4-2, with a possible D match to TRBD1 (5 bases). This receptor was taken from an adult in good health. The sample in question was peripheral blood, obtained on day 0 of AZD1222 vaccination. The CDR3 region is CASSQDRGVYYGYTF. CDR3 coding DNA: TGTGCCAGCAGCCAAGATCGAGGGGTCTACTATGGCTACACCTTC.